This T cell receptor beta chain was recorded in a study of shared clonotypes between healthy human individuals. Whole-study context: Plates per donor: three CD4 naive, three CD4 memory, two CD8 naive, one CD8 memory.

CDR3 length: 14 amino acids. The V gene lost 2 bases and the J gene lost 3 bases, with 8 bases spanning the gap. Germline CDR1 and CDR2: SGHRS and YFSETQ. Profiling relied on immunoSEQ multiplex PCR, and the TCRdb table lists in-frame clones only, not all of them. The sample includes millions of clones, roughly 94% of them seen just once. This chain links TRBV5-1 with TRBJ2-2; D is ambiguous. Material for sequencing was naive CD4+ T cells sorted from blood. Stated subset: CD45RA+ positively selected. The receptor was isolated from a man younger than 35 in good health. The CDR3 sequence is CASSFRTYTGELFF. The CDR3 coding sequence is TGCGCCAGCAGCTTTCGGACCTACACCGGGGAGCTGTTTTTT.